One sample yielded the 27 T cell receptor beta chains listed below, sequenced in a study of shared clonotypes between healthy human individuals. Clones were read by immunoSEQ multiplex PCR, and TCRdb kept only the in-frame ones, dropping some. This sample yields a few million clones, of which 85% to 95% are seen a single time; 0.39% belongs to the top ten. Sequenced input: naive CD4+ T cells from PBMCs. Subset reported: CD45RA+ positively selected. The receptors shown here come from a man aged 18 to 29 in good health. Some clones in this sample may be carry-over from other donors' samples.

This chain links TRBV28 with TRBJ2-3; D is ambiguous. Per germline, CDR1 MDHEN and CDR2 SYDVKM. The CDR3 contains 13 residues. V lost 5 bases and J 5 bases, leaving 11 bases between the germline ends. The CDR3 DNA reads as TGTGCCAGCAGTATAAATAGGGTAGATACGCAGTATTTT. Protein sequence: CASSINRVDTQYF.

The DNA of the CDR3 is TGCGCCAGCAGCCCCACTAATTCACCCCTCCACTTT. Translated, it gives CASSPTNSPLHF. This chain links TRBV4-1 with TRBJ1-6; D unresolved. The V end was cut by 4 bases, the J end by 6 bases, with 4 bases between. CDR3 size: 12 residues. Germline-derived CDR1 and CDR2 are MGHRA and YSYEKL.

J is TRBJ1-5 and V is TRBV18; D not certain. The CDR3 is 15 residues long. Trimming removed 2 bases from V and 2 bases from J, with 10 bases in between. Germline V gene data show CDR1 as KGHSH and CDR2 as LQKENI. The CDR3 region has the DNA TGTGCCAGCTCACCAAGAAGGGATCGCAATCAGCCCCAGCATTTT. Protein: CASSPRRDRNQPQHF.

The chain has TRBV29-1 and TRBJ1-2; 8 bases match TRBD1. The trim removed 4 bases at V and 4 bases at J, leaving 2 bases unmatched. The CDR3 contains 12 residues. CDR1 is SQVTM, CDR2 ANQGSEA, per germline. CDR3 coding DNA: TGCAGCGTTGTCACAGGGGGCTATGGCTACACCTTC. Residues: CSVVTGGYGYTF.

V is TRBV19 and J is TRBJ2-3; 9 bases map to TRBD1. V gave up 5 bases and J gave up 4 bases; unmatched junction bases: 4. Germline-derived CDR1 and CDR2 are LNHDA and SQIVND (reference sequence). The CDR3 spans 14 residues. The CDR3 DNA sequence: TGTGCCAGTAGTGACCGACAGGGGGCAGATACGCAGTATTTT. Its translation: CASSDRQGADTQYF.

This chain uses TRBV27 with TRBJ1-1; D gene ambiguous. This CDR3 has 13 amino acids. The germline gives CDR1 MNHEY, CDR2 SMNVEV (reference sequence). Trimming left V 6 bases short and J 0 bases short, with 8 bases between. CDR3 loop: CASSGNMNTEAFF. The CDR3 DNA reads TGTGCCAGCAGCGGGAACATGAACACTGAAGCTTTCTTT.

In the case of this clone: The identical CDR3 is also encoded by other nucleotide sequences in the sample. This chain uses TRBV5-1 with TRBJ1-5; 7 nucleotides agree with TRBD1. Looked up from germline, CDR1 is SGHRS and CDR2 is YFSETQ. J was trimmed by 6 bases and V by 0 bases; bases with no gene match: 3. The CDR3 is 14 amino acids. The CDR3 loop reads CASSLVGGSQPQHF. In nucleotides, the CDR3 is TGCGCCAGCAGCTTGGTAGGGGGCAGTCAGCCCCAGCATTTT.

The chain recombines TRBV4-1 with TRBJ2-5; 12 nucleotides match TRBD2. This CDR3 has 17 amino acids. J lost 5 bases, V lost 4 bases, and 11 bases had no gene match. Looked up from germline, CDR1 is MGHRA and CDR2 is YSYEKL. CDR3 sequence: CASSREVLAGGGETQYF. The CDR3 nucleotides are TGCGCCAGCAGCCGGGAGGTCCTAGCGGGAGGGGGGGAGACCCAGTACTTC.

This sequence joins TRBV30 and TRBJ2-1; TRBD1 matches 9 bases. CDR1 GTSNPN and CDR2 SVGIG come from the germline V gene (reference sequence). This CDR3 region has 15 residues. V was pared by 3 bases and J by 7 bases, with 10 bases of the junction left unmatched. CDR3 DNA sequence: TGTGCCTGGAGCCCTAATCCGGGACAGGGTAATGAGCAGTTCTTC. Its protein product is CAWSPNPGQGNEQFF. Drawing the rest from reference TRBV30 and TRBJ2-1, the complete variable domain is SQTIHQWPATLVQPVGSPLSLECTVEGTSNPNLYWYRQAAGRGLQLLFYSVGIGQISSEVPQNLSASRPQDRQFILSSKKLLLSDSGFYLCAWSPNPGQGNEQFFGPGTRLTVL.

The rearrangement links TRBV10-3 to TRBJ1-1, with 7 bases lining up with TRBD1. Per germline, CDR1 ENHRY and CDR2 SYGVKD. Unmatched junction bases numbered 3, after V lost 2 bases and J lost 0 bases. This CDR3 has 15 residues. The CDR3 here is CAISEGGQMNTEAFF. In DNA, the CDR3 is TGTGCCATCAGTGAGGGGGGACAGATGAACACTGAAGCTTTCTTT.

The rearrangement uses TRBV11-2 and TRBJ2-5; D possibly corresponds to TRBD1 (6 bases). V lost 0 bases and J lost 5, with 7 bases in between. Per the germline V gene, CDR1 is SGHAT and CDR2 is FQNNGV. This CDR3 has 13 residues. The CDR3 sequence: CASSLDQGETQYF. In nucleotides, the CDR3 is TGTGCCAGCAGCTTAGATCAGGGGGAGACCCAGTACTTC.

This clone was seen just once. The chain has TRBV5-8 and TRBJ2-7, with D possibly matching TRBD2 (5 bases). The germline V gene encodes CDR1 SGHTS and CDR2 YDEGEE. The CDR3 runs to 16 residues. Between the trimmed V and J ends, which lost 0 bases and 2 bases, there was a span of 15 bases. This CDR3 reads CASSLVLGDLPYEQYF. The CDR3 bases are TGTGCCAGCAGCTTGGTCCTCGGGGATTTGCCCTACGAGCAGTACTTC.

The J gene is TRBJ1-4, the V gene TRBV4-1; no reliable D call. The CDR3 consists of 16 residues. Trimming took off 1 base at V and 0 bases at J, with 9 bases between the two ends. CDR1 and CDR2 (germline): MGHRA, YSYEKL. CDR3 loop: CASSQGLSATNEKLFF. The CDR3 bases are TGCGCCAGCAGCCAAGGGTTAAGCGCAACTAATGAAAAACTGTTTTTT.

Remarks on this clone: The same CDR3 also results from other DNA sequences found in this sample. This rearrangement joins TRBV7-3 to TRBJ2-1; 9 bases agree with TRBD1. The length of the CDR3 is 15 residues. Unmatched junction bases numbered 0, after V lost 3 bases and J lost 0 bases. Germline-derived CDR1 and CDR2 are SGHTA and FQGTGA. CDR3: CASSLTGGSYNEQFF. The CDR3 DNA reads as TGTGCCAGCAGCTTGACAGGGGGCTCCTACAATGAGCAGTTCTTC. The whole variable domain, remainder taken from reference TRBV7-3 and TRBJ2-1, is GAGVSQTPSNKVTEKGKYVELRCDPISGHTALYWYRQSLGQGPEFLIYFQGTGAADDSGLPNDRFFAVRPEGSVSTLKIQRTERGDSAVYLCASSLTGGSYNEQFFGPGTRLTVL.

This sequence joins TRBV28 and TRBJ2-7, with D maybe TRBD2 (6 bases). This CDR3 region has 12 residues. Germline V lookup: CDR1 MDHEN, CDR2 SYDVKM. V gave up 7 bases and J gave up 6 bases, with 13 bases separating them. The DNA for the CDR3 is TGTGCCAGCACCATCGTGGGGGGCGAGCAGTACTTC. Translating gives CASTIVGGEQYF.

This chain uses TRBV23-1 with TRBJ2-2; possibly TRBD1 for D (5 bases). TRBV23-1 is identified as an open reading frame with a role that is uncertain. This CDR3 is 17 amino acids long. CDR3 sequence (DNA): TGCGGCTCCCTTCTGACAGTCTGTATAACGAACACCGGGGAGCTGTTTTTT. Protein: CGSLLTVCITNTGELFF.

V and J are TRBV9 and TRBJ2-5; tentative D call: TRBD2 (6 bases). Trimming took 0 bases from V and 6 from J, leaving 12 bases between them. Germline lookup yields CDR1 SGDLS and CDR2 YYNGEE. The CDR3 has 14 residues. DNA for the CDR3: TGTGCCAGCAGCGTAGACCAGGGCGGGAAGACCCAGTACTTC. This encodes CASSVDQGGKTQYF.

This clone was seen a few times. This rearrangement joins TRBV30 to TRBJ1-1; 9 bases map to TRBD1. Unmatched junction bases numbered 5, after V lost 5 bases and J lost 1 base. The germline gives CDR1 GTSNPN, CDR2 SVGIG (reference sequence). The CDR3 is 14 residues long. CDR3 region: CAWLRGQGNTEAFF. DNA of the CDR3: TGTGCCTGGTTAAGGGGACAGGGGAACACTGAAGCTTTCTTT.

The chain employs TRBV28 and TRBJ1-4, with D possibly matching TRBD1 (6 bases). CDR3 length: 14 amino acids. Germline CDR1 reads MDHEN; CDR2 reads SYDVKM. Trimming pared 8 bases from V and 5 bases from J, leaving 15 bases between. CDR3 protein: CASDPRGLNEKLFF. The CDR3 DNA sequence: TGTGCCAGCGACCCCAGGGGTTTAAATGAAAAACTGTTTTTT.

With respect to this clone: Other DNA variants within this sample encode the same CDR3. V usage is TRBV28 and J usage is TRBJ1-1; 7 bases match TRBD1. The CDR3 totals 14 residues. With V trimmed by 1 base and J by 5 bases, 4 bases remained unmatched. Germline values: CDR1 MDHEN, CDR2 SYDVKM. The CDR3 protein is CASSLSGGGTEAFF. The CDR3 nucleotides are TGTGCCAGCAGTTTATCAGGGGGTGGGACTGAAGCTTTCTTT. The whole variable domain, filled in from reference TRBV28 and TRBJ1-1, reads DVKVTQSSRYLVKRTGEKVFLECVQDMDHENMFWYRQDPGLGLRLIYFSYDVKMKEKGDIPEGYSVSREKKERFSLILESASTNQTSMYLCASSLSGGGTEAFFGQGTRLTVV.

The chain joins TRBV9 to TRBJ1-3; tentative D call: TRBD1 (5 bases). V was trimmed by 0 bases and J by 0 bases, leaving 13 bases between them. This CDR3 contains 17 residues. The germline CDR1 and CDR2 sequences are SGDLS and YYNGEE. The CDR3 DNA reads as TGTGCCAGCAGCGTAGAACAGGACTCACACTCTGGAAACACCATATATTTT. As protein: CASSVEQDSHSGNTIYF.

The V and J genes are TRBV2 and TRBJ2-3; TRBD2 matches at 7 bases. The junction had 11 bases not matched to a gene; V was cut back by 7 bases and J by 1 base. CDR3 length equals 16 residues. In germline, CDR1 is SNHLY, CDR2 FYNNEI. The CDR3 DNA sequence: TGTGCCAGCACACGTAGCGGGCCCTCTCGCACAGATACGCAGTATTTT. It encodes CASTRSGPSRTDTQYF.

This rearrangement joins TRBV5-1 to TRBJ2-2; the match to TRBD1 covers 12 bases. V dropped 0 bases and J dropped 3; count of bases not matched to a gene: 3. The CDR3 contains 17 residues. Germline CDR1 is SGHRS and CDR2 is YFSETQ. CDR3 sequence: CASSLEGQGADTGELFF. The CDR3 nucleotides read TGCGCCAGCAGCTTGGAGGGACAGGGGGCGGACACCGGGGAGCTGTTTTTT.

Concerning this clone itself: Other DNA sequences within the sample encode an identical CDR3. This sequence joins TRBV28 and TRBJ1-1, with D possibly being TRBD1 (6 bases). The germline CDR1 and CDR2 sequences are MDHEN and SYDVKM. V was clipped by 5 bases and J by 6 bases, with 16 bases between them. This CDR3 is 14 amino acids long. CDR3 DNA sequence: TGTGCCAGCAGTGTGCAGGGGAGAATCCCTGAAGCTTTCTTT. This encodes CASSVQGRIPEAFF.

CDR3 loop: CASSLFSVGTYEQYF. CDR3 in DNA: TGTGCCAGCAGTTTGTTTAGTGTTGGCACCTACGAGCAGTACTTC. This chain joins TRBV27 and TRBJ2-7; no firm D call. Germline lookup yields CDR1 MNHEY and CDR2 SMNVEV (reference sequence). Trimming took 3 bases from V and 2 from J, leaving 14 bases between them. The CDR3 sequence is 15 residues long.

The V and J genes are TRBV5-1 and TRBJ1-2, with 7 positions matching TRBD1. The CDR3 consists of 14 residues. Germline V gives CDR1 SGHRS, CDR2 YFSETQ. J was trimmed by 3 bases and V by 1 base; bases with no gene match: 3. CDR3 DNA: TGCGCCAGCAGCTTGAGGGACAGCTACTATGGCTACACCTTC. It specifies CASSLRDSYYGYTF. The variable domain in full, with the rest retrieved from reference TRBV5-1 and TRBJ1-2, is KAGVTQTPRYLIKTRGQQVTLSCSPISGHRSVSWYQQTPGQGLQFLFEYFSETQRNKGNFPGRFSGRQFSNSRSEMNVSTLELGDSALYLCASSLRDSYYGYTFGSGTRLTVV.

This sequence joins TRBV25-1 and TRBJ2-1; TRBD1 is a possible D gene (6 bases). Trimming cost V 3 bases and J 8 bases, with 20 bases left between them. The CDR3 is made up of 16 amino acids. CDR1 and CDR2 from the germline V gene are MGHDK and SYGVNS. DNA for the CDR3: TGTGCCAGCAGTGATGATACAGGGCGCAGAATCCATGAGCAGTTCTTC. Translated: CASSDDTGRRIHEQFF. The variable domain in full, with the rest retrieved from reference TRBV25-1 and TRBJ2-1, is EADIYQTPRYLVIGTGKKITLECSQTMGHDKMYWYQQDPGMELHLIHYSYGVNSTEKGDLSSESTVSRIRTEHFPLTLESARPSHTSQYLCASSDDTGRRIHEQFFGPGTRLTVL.